The 15 T cell receptor beta chains below all came from one sample that was sequenced in a study of somatic mutations in cytotoxic T cells in rheumatoid arthritis. Sequenced by immunoSEQ multiplex PCR; TCRdb stores in-frame clones only, minus some. The sample consists of about 25,000 clones, about four fifths of them appearing once. Sequencing input: CD8+ T cells sorted from blood. Receptors were obtained from a man aged 50 to 60 in good health.

For the CDR3, the DNA is TGTGCCAGCAGCCCCCAAGTGTCTAGCGCCATTTACGAGCAGTACTTC. It is translated as CASSPQVSSAIYEQYF. V gene TRBV7-9 combines with J gene TRBJ2-7; the D gene is possibly TRBD2 (6 bases). The CDR3 has 16 residues. Trimming shortened V by 5 bases and J by 4 bases, and 21 bases separated the two germline ends. Per the germline V gene, CDR1 is SEHNR and CDR2 is FQNEAQ (reference sequence).

This clone was seen only a few times. The rearrangement links TRBV7-9 to TRBJ1-1; maybe TRBD1 (5 bases). Germline CDR1 and CDR2: SEHNR and FQNEAQ (reference sequence). V was cut by 1 base and J by 11 bases, with 14 bases left in between. The CDR3 covers 13 residues. This CDR3 is CASSLVDTWGAFF. The CDR3 nucleotides are TGTGCCAGCAGCTTAGTTGACACCTGGGGGGCTTTCTTT.

This clone has a handful of counts. The chain is built from TRBV21-1 and TRBJ2-2; the table's D call, TRBD1, has no DNA check behind it. TRBV21-1 counts as a pseudogene. The CDR3 has 13 residues. The CDR3 bases are TGTGCCAGCAGCAAAACAAACACCGGGGAGCTGTTTTTT. Residues: CASSKTNTGELFF.

The chain has TRBV5-5 and TRBJ2-7; D is undetermined. Germline CDR1 reads SGHKS; CDR2 reads YYEKEE (reference sequence). CDR3 length: 13 amino acids. Between the trimmed V and J ends, which lost 4 bases and 1 base, there was a span of 9 bases. This CDR3 is CASSRTASYEQYF. The DNA for the CDR3 is TGTGCCAGCAGCCGTACAGCTTCCTACGAGCAGTACTTC.

The chain links TRBV7-6 to TRBJ2-1, with 12 bases aligning to TRBD1. Trimming at V came to 1 base and at J to 7 bases, leaving 8 bases not matched to a gene. CDR3 size: 17 residues. CDR1 and CDR2 from the germline V gene are SGHVS and FNYEAQ. CDR3 amino acids: CASSLGHWDRGLNEQFF. For the CDR3, the DNA is TGTGCCAGCAGCTTAGGACACTGGGACAGGGGGCTAAATGAGCAGTTCTTC.

A few counts support this clone. V is TRBV7-9 and J is TRBJ2-2; TRBD2 is a possible D gene (5 bases). The CDR3 has 15 amino acids. V lost 5 bases and J 6 bases, leaving 16 bases between the germline ends. Germline V lookup: CDR1 SEHNR, CDR2 FQNEAQ (reference sequence). CDR3 in DNA: TGTGCCAGCAGCGCGAGGGATCAAAAGGCCGGGGAGCTGTTTTTT. This sequence encodes CASSARDQKAGELFF. The full variable domain, completed using reference TRBV7-9 and TRBJ2-2, is DTGVSQNPRHKITKRGQNVTFRCDPISEHNRLYWYRQTLGQGPEFLTYFQNEAQLEKSRLLSDRFSAERPKGSFSTLEIQRTEQGDSAMYLCASSARDQKAGELFFGEGSRLTVL.

The chain uses TRBV4-1 and TRBJ2-3; D uncertain. The germline gives CDR1 MGHRA, CDR2 YSYEKL. Trimming left V 2 bases short and J 3 bases short, with 6 bases between. The CDR3 is made up of 13 amino acids. The CDR3 coding sequence is TGCGCCAGCAGCCAAAGACTGACAGATACGCAGTATTTT. Encoded protein: CASSQRLTDTQYF.

This chain uses TRBV11-2 with TRBJ1-2, with 8 bases identical to TRBD1. This CDR3 comprises 17 residues. Germline V gene sequence: CDR1 SGHAT, CDR2 FQNNGV. After removal of 7 bases from V and 4 bases from J, the junction contained 17 bases not matched to a gene. In DNA form, the CDR3 reads TGTGCCAGCAATCCACCCCCGGGACAGGAGGACTTCTATGGCTACACCTTC. This translates into CASNPPPGQEDFYGYTF.

V is TRBV15 and J is TRBJ2-7; D is possibly TRBD1 (5 bases). Trimming cost V 1 base and J 0 bases, with 10 bases left between them. CDR1 and CDR2 (germline): LNHNV, YYDKDF (reference sequence). The CDR3 consists of 15 residues. Here the CDR3 DNA reads TGTGCCACCAGCAGAGGGCGTGGGGCCTCCTACGAGCAGTACTTC. Its translation is CATSRGRGASYEQYF.

This clone has only a few counts. This chain connects TRBV7-9 to TRBJ1-1; D call uncertain. Germline CDR1 and CDR2: SEHNR and FQNEAQ (reference sequence). The length of the CDR3 is 11 residues. V was shortened by 10 bases and J by 1 base, with 7 bases between the two germline ends. This CDR3 is CATRQNTEAFF. The CDR3 bases are TGTGCCACCCGACAGAACACTGAAGCTTTCTTT.

This clone has only one observation. The chain recombines TRBV19 with TRBJ2-5; unclear D gene. CDR3 length: 14 amino acids. V lost 3 bases and J 1 base, leaving 9 bases between the germline ends. Germline CDR1 reads LNHDA; CDR2 reads SQIVND (reference sequence). CDR3 residues: CASSMSGFQETQYF. CDR3 DNA: TGTGCCAGTAGTATGAGTGGGTTCCAAGAGACCCAGTACTTC. Using reference TRBV19 and TRBJ2-5 for the parts outside the CDR3, the full variable domain is DGGITQSPKYLFRKEGQNVTLSCEQNLNHDAMYWYRQDPGQGLRLIYYSQIVNDFQKGDIAEGYSVSREKKESFPLTVTSAQKNPTAFYLCASSMSGFQETQYFGPGTRLLVL.

The chain carries TRBV7-9 and TRBJ1-1, with 7 nucleotides matching TRBD1. With 8 bases clipped from V and 2 bases from J, the junction kept 8 bases outside the gene matches. The V gene's germline CDR1 is SEHNR and CDR2 FQNEAQ (reference sequence). CDR3 length: 14 amino acids. The CDR3 is CASEGASLNTEAFF. CDR3 in DNA: TGTGCCAGCGAGGGGGCGTCGTTAAACACTGAAGCTTTCTTT. The full variable domain, in which reference TRBV7-9 and TRBJ1-1 provide the parts outside the CDR3, is DTGVSQNPRHKITKRGQNVTFRCDPISEHNRLYWYRQTLGQGPEFLTYFQNEAQLEKSRLLSDRFSAERPKGSFSTLEIQRTEQGDSAMYLCASEGASLNTEAFFGQGTRLTVV.

In DNA, the CDR3 is TGCGCCAGCAGCCCCCTCTTAAGCAATCAGCCCCAGCATTTT. Translation: CASSPLLSNQPQHF. The chain uses TRBV4-1 and TRBJ1-5; D gene unclear. The CDR3 spans 14 residues. The ends were cut back, 4 bases at V and 1 base at J, with 8 bases in the middle. Germline CDR1 MGHRA, CDR2 YSYEKL.

This rearrangement joins TRBV7-9 to TRBJ1-2; D uncertain. In germline, CDR1 is SEHNR, CDR2 FQNEAQ (reference sequence). Trimming removed 5 bases at V and 8 bases at J, with 9 bases between. The CDR3 runs to 11 residues. For the CDR3, the DNA is TGTGCCAGCAGCATCGACAAGGGCTACACCTTC. Amino acids: CASSIDKGYTF.

V and J are TRBV7-8 and TRBJ2-1; 10 bases line up with TRBD2. Germline values: CDR1 SGHVS, CDR2 FQNEAQ. CDR3 length: 16 residues. V was clipped by 1 base and J by 8 bases; unmatched bases: 8. CDR3 sequence reads: CASSLVASGSNDEQFF. The CDR3 region has the DNA TGTGCCAGCAGCTTAGTCGCTAGCGGGAGCAACGATGAGCAGTTCTTC.